This note documents a single TCR beta chain sequence. The target antigen is unknown. The donors were part of the validation cohort of 120 subjects. That cohort was separate from the first cohort, which comprised 500 to 700 subjects. The sample originates from a study of cytomegalovirus exposure and HLA in healthy donors. The overall study: In a later analysis, the roughly 130 validation repertoires were reported to have used the same platform as the roughly 700 first-cohort repertoires.

Points from the study as a whole: One later analysis, an examination of the 120 or so validation repertoires, found that first-cohort TCR clusters tended to co-occur in them. Diagnosis of cytomegalovirus status made by the classifier reportedly showed high specificity and sensitivity.

Assay used: immunoSEQ multiplex PCR; TCRdb lists only in-frame clones, some missing. The sample has some 120,000 clones, approximately 91% seen once. CDR1 and CDR2 from the germline V gene are MNHEY and SMNVEV (reference sequence). V lost 5 bases and J 6 bases, leaving 18 bases between the germline ends. The CDR3 length is 15 residues. The sequencing input was PBMCs. J is TRBJ2-3 and V is TRBV27; D possibly corresponds to TRBD2 (5 bases). This sequence originates from a woman aged 18-29 years in good health and CMV-seronegative. The CDR3 DNA is TGTGCCAGCAGTACCCCCTCGAGGGAAAAGGATACGCAGTATTTT. Translated: CASSTPSREKDTQYF.